These 3 T cell receptor beta chains came from one sample sequenced in a study of CD8 T cells in ankylosing spondylitis. TCRdb re-called the 5' RACE reads through MiXCR, storing one row per CDR3 protein. The sample yields 50,000 to 60,000 distinct CDR3 sequences, about 7% seen once. Sequences were obtained from blood, either unsorted or a sorted T cell fraction (not recorded which). The receptors come from a female donor with ankylosing spondylitis or in good health (not recorded which).

This clonotype was found many times. In DNA, the CDR3 is TGCGCCAGCAGCCAAACCGACAGGGCTAGCAATCAGCCCCAGCATTTT. Translation: CASSQTDRASNQPQHF. The chain has TRBV4-1 and TRBJ1-5, with 7 bases fitting TRBD1. Germline lookup yields CDR1 MGHRA and CDR2 YSYEKL. This CDR3 is built from 16 residues. V lost 2 bases, J lost 0 bases, and 4 bases stayed unmatched.

This clonotype has ten or more counts. This sequence joins TRBV29-1 and TRBJ2-1; 9 bases are shared with TRBD1. There are 13 residues in the CDR3. CDR1 and CDR2 (germline): SQVTM, ANQGSEA. J was trimmed by 6 bases and V by 4 bases; bases with no gene match: 4. The CDR3, as DNA: TGCAGCGTTGCGACAGGGGGTGGCAATGAGCAGTTCTTC. This sequence encodes CSVATGGGNEQFF.

This clonotype was counted between two and nine times. The chain has TRBV12-3 or TRBV12-4 and TRBJ1-3; D is unclear. V was trimmed by 6 bases and J by 2 bases, leaving 5 bases between them. This CDR3 contains 12 residues. DNA of the CDR3: TGTGCCAGCAGGGGAGCTGGAAACACCATATATTTT. Its protein product is CASRGAGNTIYF.